Below are 3 T cell receptor beta chains sequenced from a single sample in a study of control samples from healthy donors and cancer patients. Repertoires were generated with immunoSEQ multiplex PCR, while TCRdb's copy carries only in-frame clones and drops some. This table has roughly 40,000 clones, roughly 83% appearing once. Material for sequencing was blood. Receptor source: a man aged 55 to 69 in good health.

This chain connects TRBV11-2 to TRBJ1-3, with D uncertain. CDR1 and CDR2 from the germline V gene are SGHAT and FQNNGV. This CDR3 region has 15 residues. Trimming left V 2 bases short and J 8 bases short, with 16 bases between. The CDR3 here is CASSLSRPAADTIYF. The CDR3 nucleotides are TGTGCCAGCAGCTTAAGTAGACCAGCGGCGGACACCATATATTTT. The variable domain in full, completed from reference TRBV11-2 and TRBJ1-3, reads EAGVAQSPRYKIIEKRQSVAFWCNPISGHATLYWYQQILGQGPKLLIQFQNNGVVDDSQLPKDRFSAERLKGVDSTLKIQPAKLEDSAVYLCASSLSRPAADTIYFGEGSWLTVV.

This clone was seen a handful of times. The rearrangement joins TRBV29-1 to TRBJ2-7; 12 bases match TRBD2. The CDR3 sequence is 17 residues long. Germline CDR1 reads SQVTM; CDR2 reads ANQGSEA. The V gene end was trimmed by 4 bases and the J gene end by 0 bases; junction bases not matched to a gene: 10. The CDR3: CSVVVPSGRVISYEQYF. The CDR3 DNA follows: TGCAGCGTTGTAGTTCCTAGCGGGAGGGTCATCTCCTACGAGCAGTACTTC.

The CDR3 nucleotides read TGTGCCAGCACCTCGACTAGCGGGAGAGATGAATGGGGCACAGATACGCAGTATTTT. Its protein product is CASTSTSGRDEWGTDTQYF. The chain recombines TRBV11-3 with TRBJ2-3; 12 bases match TRBD2. CDR1 is SGHNT and CDR2 is YENEEA in the germline V gene. The CDR3 is 19 amino acids. J was trimmed by 1 base and V by 7 bases; bases with no gene match: 15.